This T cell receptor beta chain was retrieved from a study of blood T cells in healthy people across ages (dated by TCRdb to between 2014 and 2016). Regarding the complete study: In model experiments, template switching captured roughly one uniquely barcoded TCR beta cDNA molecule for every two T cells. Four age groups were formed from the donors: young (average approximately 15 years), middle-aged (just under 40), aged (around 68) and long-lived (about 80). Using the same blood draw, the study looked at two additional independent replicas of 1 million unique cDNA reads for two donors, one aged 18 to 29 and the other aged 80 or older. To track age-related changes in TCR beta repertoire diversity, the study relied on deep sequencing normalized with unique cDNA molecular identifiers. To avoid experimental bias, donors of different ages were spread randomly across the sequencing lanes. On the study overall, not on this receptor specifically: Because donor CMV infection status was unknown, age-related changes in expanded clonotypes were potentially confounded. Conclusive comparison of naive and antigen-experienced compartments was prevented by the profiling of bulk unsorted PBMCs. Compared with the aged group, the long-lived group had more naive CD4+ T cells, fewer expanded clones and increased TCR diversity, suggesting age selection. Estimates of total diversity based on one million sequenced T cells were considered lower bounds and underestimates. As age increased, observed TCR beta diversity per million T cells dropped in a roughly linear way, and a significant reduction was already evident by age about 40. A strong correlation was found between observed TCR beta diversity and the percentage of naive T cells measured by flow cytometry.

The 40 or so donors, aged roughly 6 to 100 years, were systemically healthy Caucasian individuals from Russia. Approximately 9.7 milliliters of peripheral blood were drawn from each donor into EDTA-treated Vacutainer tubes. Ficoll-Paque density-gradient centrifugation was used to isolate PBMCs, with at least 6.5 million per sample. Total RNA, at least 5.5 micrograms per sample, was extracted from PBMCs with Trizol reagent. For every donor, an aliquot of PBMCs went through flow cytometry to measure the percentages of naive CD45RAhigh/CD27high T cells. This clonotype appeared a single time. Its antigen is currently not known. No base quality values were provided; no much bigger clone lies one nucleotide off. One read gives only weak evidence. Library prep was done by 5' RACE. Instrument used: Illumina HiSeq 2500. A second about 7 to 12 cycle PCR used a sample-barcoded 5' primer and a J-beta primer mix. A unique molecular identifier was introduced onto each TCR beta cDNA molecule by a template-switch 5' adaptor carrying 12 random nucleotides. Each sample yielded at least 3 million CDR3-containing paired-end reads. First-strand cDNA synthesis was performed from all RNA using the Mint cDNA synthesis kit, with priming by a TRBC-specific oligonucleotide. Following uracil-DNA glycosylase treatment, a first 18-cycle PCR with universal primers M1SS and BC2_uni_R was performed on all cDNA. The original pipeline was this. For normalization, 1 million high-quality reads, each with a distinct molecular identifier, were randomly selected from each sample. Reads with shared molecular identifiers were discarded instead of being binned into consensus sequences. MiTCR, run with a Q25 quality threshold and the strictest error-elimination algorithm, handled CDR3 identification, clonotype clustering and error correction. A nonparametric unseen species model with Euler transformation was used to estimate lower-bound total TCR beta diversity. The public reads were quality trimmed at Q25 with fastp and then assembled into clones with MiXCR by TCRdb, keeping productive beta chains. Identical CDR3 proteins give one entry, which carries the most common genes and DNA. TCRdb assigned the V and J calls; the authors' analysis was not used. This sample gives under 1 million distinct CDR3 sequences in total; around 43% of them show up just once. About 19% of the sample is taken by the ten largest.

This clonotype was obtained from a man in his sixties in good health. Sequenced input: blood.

The DNA sequence is as follows: TGCGCCAGCAGCCCGGACACCGGGACAGACCAAGTGAAGTACTTC. Its product reads: CASSPDTGTDQVKYF. Recombination linked TRBV5-1 to TRBJ2-4; TRBD1 lines up with 7 middle nucleotides. The CDR3 runs 15 residues from the cysteine to the phenylalanine. Only the CDR3 portion is preserved as DNA: 45 bases, with reading frame beginning at the first base. Sequences SGHRS (CDR1) and YFSETQ (CDR2) are obtained from the germline V gene. Compared with germline, V lacks 4 bases and J lacks 14 bases; bases without a gene match: 18. Beyond the CDR3, the reference TRBV5-1 and TRBJ2-4 genes provide the residues; the full variable domain reads: KAGVTQTPRYLIKTRGQQVTLSCSPISGHRSVSWYQQTPGQGLQFLFEYFSETQRNKGNFPGRFSGRQFSNSRSEMNVSTLELGDSALYLCASSPDTGTDQVKYFGAGTRLSVL.